The clone carrying this TCR beta chain has just one count. The data are from a study of T cell clones after liver transplantation. The wider study: Three of the eight recipients were HCV-positive; the rest had non-autoimmune, non-viral transplant indications.

The protocol was immunoSEQ multiplex PCR, while the TCRdb copy is restricted to in-frame clones and leaves out a portion. The data hold tens of thousands of clones, with around 90% observed a single time. This CDR3 has 17 residues. The V gene's germline CDR1 is LGHNT and CDR2 FRNRAP. With 0 bases removed from V and 4 bases from J, the gap between germline ends came to 18 bases. J is TRBJ2-5 and V is TRBV12-5; D unresolved. This TCR was sampled from a human donor who received a liver transplant. Source: CD4+ T cells from blood, taken before liver transplant. The CDR3 nucleotides read TGTGCTAGTGGTTTGGTACTCGGTACCTCCTCCCGAGAGACCCAGTACTTC. Residues: CASGLVLGTSSRETQYF. The full variable domain, completed using reference TRBV12-5 and TRBJ2-5, is DARVTQTPRHKVTEMGQEVTMRCQPILGHNTVFWYRQTMMQGLELLAYFRNRAPLDDSGMPKDRFSAEMPDATLATLKIQPSEPRDSAVYFCASGLVLGTSSRETQYFGPGTRLLVL.